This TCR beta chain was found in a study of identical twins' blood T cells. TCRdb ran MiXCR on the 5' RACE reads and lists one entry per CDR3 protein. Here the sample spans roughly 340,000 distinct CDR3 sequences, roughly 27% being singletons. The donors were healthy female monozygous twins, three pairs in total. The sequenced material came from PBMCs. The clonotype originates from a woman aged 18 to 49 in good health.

CDR3 nucleotide sequence: TGTGCCTGGAGTAGACGTAGTGGCTACACCTTC. It is translated as CAWSRRSGYTF. The rearrangement links TRBV30 to TRBJ1-2; D ambiguous. Germline lookup yields CDR1 GTSNPN and CDR2 SVGIG (reference sequence). Trimming took off 2 bases at V and 7 bases at J, with 8 bases between the two ends. This CDR3 has 11 residues.